These 10 T cell receptor beta chains were sequenced from one sample in a study of technical replicates of blood from four donors. TCRdb's table, derived via immunoSEQ multiplex PCR, lists solely in-frame clones and lacks some. The data contain about 64,000 clones, 70% to 90% of them singletons. What was sequenced was PBMCs. The receptors shown here come from a human donor in good health. Some clones in this sample may be carry-over from other donors' samples.

The chain is built from TRBV6-4 and TRBJ2-7, with 10 bases lining up with TRBD2. CDR1 is MRHNA, CDR2 SNTAGT, per germline. CDR3 length equals 17 residues. With V trimmed by 4 bases and J by 5 bases, 14 bases remained unmatched. The CDR3 DNA reads as TGTGCCAGCAGTGCCCATAGCGGGAGGCCGCGAGGAAACGAGCAGTACTTC. Residues: CASSAHSGRPRGNEQYF.

The rearrangement links TRBV7-2 to TRBJ2-1; D is undetermined. Trimming cost V 2 bases and J 0 bases, with 17 bases left between them. The CDR3 contains 18 residues. CDR1 SGHTA and CDR2 FQGNSA come from the germline V gene. CDR3 bases: TGTGCCAGCAGCTTACAGCCTACGAGCGTCAGCTCCTACAATGAGCAGTTCTTC. Translated: CASSLQPTSVSSYNEQFF.

This clone has only one observation. The chain recombines TRBV29-1 with TRBJ1-2; TRBD1 might be the D (6 bases). CDR3 length: 10 residues. Germline CDR1 SQVTM, CDR2 ANQGSEA. With 6 bases removed from V and 7 bases from J, the gap between germline ends came to 9 bases. CDR3 loop: CSVEQGGYTF. For the CDR3, the DNA is TGCAGCGTAGAACAGGGTGGCTACACCTTC.

In its sample, this clone was seen once. The chain links TRBV30 to TRBJ2-7; the D is unclear. V gave up 4 bases and J gave up 1 base, with 5 bases separating them. The CDR3 is 11 amino acids. Germline CDR1 reads GTSNPN; CDR2 reads SVGIG (reference sequence). CDR3 in amino acids: CAWTTSYEQYF. The CDR3 coding sequence is TGTGCCTGGACGACATCCTACGAGCAGTACTTC.

The chain recombines TRBV6-4 with TRBJ2-7, with 9 nucleotides matching TRBD2. The CDR3 has 15 amino acids. The J segment lost 1 base and the V segment lost 4 bases, leaving 5 bases of the junction unmatched. Germline V gene data show CDR1 as MRHNA and CDR2 as SNTAGT. The CDR3 is CASSVPSGVSYEQYF. In DNA form, the CDR3 reads TGTGCCAGCAGTGTCCCTAGCGGGGTTTCCTACGAGCAGTACTTC.

The chain uses TRBV6-1 and TRBJ2-7, with a possible D match to TRBD1 (6 bases). The V gene's germline CDR1 is MNHNS and CDR2 SASEGT. V lost 8 bases to trimming and J lost 3 bases, with 17 bases between them. This CDR3 is 14 amino acids long. CDR3 in DNA: TGTGCCAGCGGGACCGGGACAAACTACTACGAGCAGTACTTC. Translated, it gives CASGTGTNYYEQYF.

The chain combines TRBV6-1 with TRBJ2-1; 9 positions agree with TRBD2. V lost 5 bases, J lost 7 bases, and 9 bases stayed unmatched. Germline lookup yields CDR1 MNHNS and CDR2 SASEGT. This CDR3 has 15 amino acids. CDR3 sequence reads: CASSLERGAPNEQFF. CDR3 coding DNA: TGTGCCAGCAGTTTGGAGCGGGGGGCCCCTAATGAGCAGTTCTTC.

V is TRBV27 and J is TRBJ1-1; the match to TRBD1 covers 7 bases. CDR1 and CDR2 (germline): MNHEY, SMNVEV (reference sequence). The CDR3 is 16 residues long. V shed 6 bases, J shed 3 bases, and the junction held 13 bases outside the gene matches. Written as DNA, the CDR3 is TGTGCCAGCAGACTCTCCTGGGCTGACAGGGACACTGAAGCTTTCTTT. As protein: CASRLSWADRDTEAFF.

Here the CDR3 reads CASTEGGETQYF. Here the CDR3 DNA reads TGCGCCAGCACGGAGGGCGGGGAGACCCAGTACTTC. The V call is TRBV5-1, the J call TRBJ2-5; TRBD2 might be the D (6 bases). The germline gives CDR1 SGHRS, CDR2 YFSETQ. The CDR3 contains 12 residues. V gave up 6 bases and J gave up 5 bases, with 11 bases separating them.

The gene calls are TRBV30 and TRBJ1-1, with D possibly being TRBD1 (6 bases). V gave up 2 bases and J gave up 4 bases, with 11 bases separating them. Germline values: CDR1 GTSNPN, CDR2 SVGIG (reference sequence). The CDR3 runs 13 residues. The chain's CDR3 is CAWSSGGRTEAFF. In nucleotides, the CDR3 is TGTGCCTGGAGTTCGGGGGGGCGCACTGAAGCTTTCTTT.